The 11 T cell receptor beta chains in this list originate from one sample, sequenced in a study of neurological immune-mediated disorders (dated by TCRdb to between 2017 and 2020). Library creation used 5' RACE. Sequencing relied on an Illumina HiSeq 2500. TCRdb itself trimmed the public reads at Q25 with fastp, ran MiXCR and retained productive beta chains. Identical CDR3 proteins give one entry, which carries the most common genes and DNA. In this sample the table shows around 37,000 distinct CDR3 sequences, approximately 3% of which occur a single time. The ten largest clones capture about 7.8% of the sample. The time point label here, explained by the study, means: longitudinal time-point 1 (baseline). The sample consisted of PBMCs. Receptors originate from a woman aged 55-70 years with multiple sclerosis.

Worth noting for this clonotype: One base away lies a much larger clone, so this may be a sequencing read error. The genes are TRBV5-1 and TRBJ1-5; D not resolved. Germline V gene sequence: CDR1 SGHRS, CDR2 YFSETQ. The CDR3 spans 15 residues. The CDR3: CTSSPGYNPNQPQHF. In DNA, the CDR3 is TGCACCAGCAGCCCTGGTTACAACCCCAATCAGCCCCAGCATTTT.

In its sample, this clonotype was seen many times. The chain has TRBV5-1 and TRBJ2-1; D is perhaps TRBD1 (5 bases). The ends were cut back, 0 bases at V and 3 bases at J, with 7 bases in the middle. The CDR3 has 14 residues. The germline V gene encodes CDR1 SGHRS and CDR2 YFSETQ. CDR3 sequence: CASSLVQGYNEQFF. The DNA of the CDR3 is TGCGCCAGCAGCTTGGTGCAGGGCTACAATGAGCAGTTCTTC. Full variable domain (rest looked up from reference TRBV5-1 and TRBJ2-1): KAGVTQTPRYLIKTRGQQVTLSCSPISGHRSVSWYQQTPGQGLQFLFEYFSETQRNKGNFPGRFSGRQFSNSRSEMNVSTLELGDSALYLCASSLVQGYNEQFFGPGTRLTVL.

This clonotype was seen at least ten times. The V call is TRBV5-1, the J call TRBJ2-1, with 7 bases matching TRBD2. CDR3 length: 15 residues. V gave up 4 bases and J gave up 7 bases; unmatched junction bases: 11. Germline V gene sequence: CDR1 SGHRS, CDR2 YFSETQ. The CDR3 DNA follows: TGCGCCAGCAGCCTGGGGGTCTCGCGGGGGAATGAGCAGTTCTTC. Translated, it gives CASSLGVSRGNEQFF.

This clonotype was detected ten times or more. The DNA for the CDR3 is TGTGCCAGCAGTTCCCTAGGGGGGGGCGCGGGCACTGAAGCTTTCTTT. This sequence encodes CASSSLGGGAGTEAFF. The rearrangement links TRBV25-1 to TRBJ1-1, with a weak D call TRBD1 (6 bases). Trimming removed 5 bases at V and 4 bases at J, with 20 bases between. Germline V gene data show CDR1 as MGHDK and CDR2 as SYGVNS. The CDR3 contains 16 residues.

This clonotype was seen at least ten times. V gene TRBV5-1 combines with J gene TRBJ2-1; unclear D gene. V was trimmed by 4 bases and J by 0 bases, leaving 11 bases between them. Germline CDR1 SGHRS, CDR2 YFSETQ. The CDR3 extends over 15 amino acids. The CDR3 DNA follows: TGCGCCAGCAGCCCCGATAGGAGCTCCTACAATGAGCAGTTCTTC. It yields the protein CASSPDRSSYNEQFF.

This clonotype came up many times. The CDR3 nucleotides read TGTGCTAGTGGTCCGGGACTAGGAAACTCCTACGAGCAGTACTTC. This sequence encodes CASGPGLGNSYEQYF. The chain uses TRBV12-5 and TRBJ2-7; 8 bases match TRBD2. The CDR3 length is 15 residues. V lost 5 bases to trimming and J lost 0 bases; unmatched junction nucleotides: 6. Germline CDR1 and CDR2: LGHNT and FRNRAP.

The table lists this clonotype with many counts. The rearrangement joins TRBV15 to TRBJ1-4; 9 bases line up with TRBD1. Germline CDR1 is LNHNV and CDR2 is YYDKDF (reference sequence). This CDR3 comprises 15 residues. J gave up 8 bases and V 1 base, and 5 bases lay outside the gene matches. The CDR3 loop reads CATSRGGQGEEKLFF. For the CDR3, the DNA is TGTGCCACCAGCAGAGGGGGACAGGGAGAAGAAAAACTGTTTTTT.

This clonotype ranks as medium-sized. The CDR3 region has the DNA TGCAGCGTGCAACAGGGGGGGAACACTGAAGCTTTCTTT. Protein product: CSVQQGGNTEAFF. The V gene is TRBV29-1, the J gene TRBJ1-1, with 8 bases aligning to TRBD1. V shed 6 bases, J shed 1 base, and the junction held 4 bases outside the gene matches. The CDR3 spans 13 residues. Germline V gives CDR1 SQVTM, CDR2 ANQGSEA.

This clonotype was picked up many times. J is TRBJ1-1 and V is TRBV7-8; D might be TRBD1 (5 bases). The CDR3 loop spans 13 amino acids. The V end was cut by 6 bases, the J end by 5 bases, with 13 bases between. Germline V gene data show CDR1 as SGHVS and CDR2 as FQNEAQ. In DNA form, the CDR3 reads TGTGCCAGCAGGGGGGGTCCGCCGACTGAAGCTTTCTTT. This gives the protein CASRGGPPTEAFF.

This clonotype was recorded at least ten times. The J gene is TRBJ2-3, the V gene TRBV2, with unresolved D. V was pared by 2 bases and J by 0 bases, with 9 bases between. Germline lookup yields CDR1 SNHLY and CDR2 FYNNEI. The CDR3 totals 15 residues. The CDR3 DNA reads TGTGCCAGCAGTGAACCACAGACTAGCACAGATACGCAGTATTTT. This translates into CASSEPQTSTDTQYF.

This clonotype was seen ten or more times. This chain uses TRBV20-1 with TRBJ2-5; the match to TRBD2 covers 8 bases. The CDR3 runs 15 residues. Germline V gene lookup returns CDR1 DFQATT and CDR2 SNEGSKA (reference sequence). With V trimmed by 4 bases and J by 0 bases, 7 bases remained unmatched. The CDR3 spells CSATPGGGHQETQYF. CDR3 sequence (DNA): TGCAGTGCTACTCCCGGGGGGGGCCACCAAGAGACCCAGTACTTC.